The 14 T cell receptor beta chains below were found in one sample sequenced in a study of shared clonotypes between healthy human individuals. Clones were read by immunoSEQ multiplex PCR, and TCRdb kept only the in-frame ones, dropping some. The table lists approximately 500,000 clones, 60% to 80% of them singletons, with approximately 12% in the top ten. Sample: PBMCs. These receptors were obtained from a woman aged 40 to 55 in good health. Some clones in this sample may be carry-over from other donors' samples.

This clone was observed once. The V gene is TRBV5-5, the J gene TRBJ1-4, with D hard to call. The germline V gene encodes CDR1 SGHKS and CDR2 YYEKEE (reference sequence). The V gene lost 0 bases and the J gene lost 0 bases, with 6 bases spanning the gap. CDR3 length: 15 residues. CDR3 residues: CASSLGSSTNEKLFF. CDR3 bases: TGTGCCAGCAGCTTGGGATCCTCAACTAATGAAAAACTGTTTTTT.

The CDR3 loop is CATSRGGAGEGNNEQFF. CDR3 coding DNA: TGTGCCACCAGCAGAGGAGGGGCGGGAGAAGGGAACAATGAGCAGTTCTTC. The rearrangement joins TRBV15 to TRBJ2-1; 7 positions agree with TRBD2. The germline V gene encodes CDR1 LNHNV and CDR2 YYDKDF (reference sequence). Trimming took 1 base from V and 5 from J; bases not matched to a gene: 11. This CDR3 region has 17 residues.

This clone was recorded a few times. The chain employs TRBV19 and TRBJ1-2; 8 nucleotides agree with TRBD1. The ends lost 8 bases at V and 5 bases at J; junction bases unmatched: 10. Germline V lookup: CDR1 LNHDA, CDR2 SQIVND (reference sequence). The CDR3 has 14 amino acids. Here the CDR3 reads CASSKTGEEYGYTF. Here the CDR3 DNA reads TGTGCCAGTTCCAAGACAGGGGAGGAATATGGCTACACCTTC. The entire variable domain, with the rest obtained from reference TRBV19 and TRBJ1-2, is as follows: DGGITQSPKYLFRKEGQNVTLSCEQNLNHDAMYWYRQDPGQGLRLIYYSQIVNDFQKGDIAEGYSVSREKKESFPLTVTSAQKNPTAFYLCASSKTGEEYGYTFGSGTRLTVV.

The rearrangement uses TRBV11-1 and TRBJ2-1, with a tentative D call TRBD2 (5 bases). V dropped 1 base and J dropped 4 bases, with 11 bases sitting between them. Looked up from germline, CDR1 is SGHAT and CDR2 is FQDESV (reference sequence). This CDR3 comprises 15 residues. DNA of the CDR3: TGTGCCAGCAGCTTAGTGCGGGCCCCATACAATGAGCAGTTCTTC. Residues: CASSLVRAPYNEQFF.

A note on this clone: This sequence is one base from a far larger clone and is likely a read error. The chain couples TRBV30 to TRBJ2-7; tentatively, D is TRBD1 (6 bases). The CDR3 contains 12 residues. The germline gives CDR1 GTSNPN, CDR2 SVGIG (reference sequence). CDR3 sequence reads: CAGTGNSYDQYF. The CDR3 region has the DNA TGTGCCGGAACAGGGAATTCCTACGATCAGTACTTC.

The chain couples TRBV28 to TRBJ1-2; D is undetermined. The V and J ends lost 4 bases and 0 bases respectively, with 12 bases between them. The CDR3 contains 15 residues. Germline V gene sequence: CDR1 MDHEN, CDR2 SYDVKM. CDR3 loop: CASSSPGVANYGYTF. CDR3 in DNA: TGTGCCAGCAGTTCCCCGGGAGTAGCTAACTATGGCTACACCTTC.

This chain joins TRBV7-2 and TRBJ2-7; D not resolved. The CDR3 length is 11 residues. V was trimmed by 5 bases and J by 6 bases, leaving 8 bases between them. Germline assignment: CDR1 SGHTA and CDR2 FQGNSA. This chain's CDR3 is CASSISREQYF. In DNA, the CDR3 is TGTGCCAGCAGCATTAGCCGCGAGCAGTACTTC.

The V call is TRBV12-5, the J call TRBJ1-2, with 8 nucleotides matching TRBD1. The CDR3 has 13 residues. With V trimmed by 5 bases and J by 7 bases, 6 bases remained unmatched. Germline loops: CDR1 LGHNT, CDR2 FRNRAP. CDR3 residues: CASGPDREVGYTF. In DNA, the CDR3 is TGTGCTAGTGGTCCGGACAGGGAGGTTGGCTACACCTTC.

DNA for the CDR3: TGTGCCAGCTCACTAGGACAGGGACTGAACACTGAAGCTTTCTTT. This gives the protein CASSLGQGLNTEAFF. The chain carries TRBV18 and TRBJ1-1, with 8 nucleotides matching TRBD1. The germline CDR1 and CDR2 sequences are KGHSH and LQKENI. The CDR3 is 15 amino acids. The V and J ends lost 4 bases and 0 bases, in that order; junction bases with no gene match: 4. Using reference TRBV18 and TRBJ1-1 for the parts outside the CDR3, the full variable domain is NAGVMQNPRHLVRRRGQEARLRCSPMKGHSHVYWYRQLPEEGLKFMVYLQKENIIDESGMPKERFSAEFPKEGPSILRIQQVVRGDSAAYFCASSLGQGLNTEAFFGQGTRLTVV.

The rearrangement uses TRBV11-2 and TRBJ2-1; no firm D call. V was trimmed by 8 bases and J by 6 bases, leaving 11 bases between them. The CDR3 has 12 residues. Germline V CDR1 and CDR2: SGHAT, FQNNGV. The CDR3, as DNA: TGTGCCAGCGGAATTCGGACCAATGAGCAGTTCTTC. Its protein product is CASGIRTNEQFF.

In its sample, this clone was seen a few times. This sequence joins TRBV28 and TRBJ2-2; 14 nucleotides agree with TRBD2. This CDR3 is 16 amino acids long. Trimming cost V 6 bases and J 3 bases; bases outside gene matches: 3. Germline CDR1 MDHEN, CDR2 SYDVKM. This CDR3 is CASRTTSGRDTGELFF. CDR3 bases: TGTGCCAGCAGAACGACTAGCGGGAGGGACACCGGGGAGCTGTTTTTT. The full variable domain, with the rest looked up from reference TRBV28 and TRBJ2-2, is DVKVTQSSRYLVKRTGEKVFLECVQDMDHENMFWYRQDPGLGLRLIYFSYDVKMKEKGDIPEGYSVSREKKERFSLILESASTNQTSMYLCASRTTSGRDTGELFFGEGSRLTVL.

The sample holds many counts of this clone. The rearrangement uses TRBV5-1 and TRBJ2-7; TRBD2 matches 9 bases. CDR1 is SGHRS and CDR2 is YFSETQ in the germline V gene. The CDR3 loop spans 18 amino acids. With 1 base clipped from V and 4 bases from J, the junction kept 15 bases outside the gene matches. As DNA, the CDR3 is TGCGCCAGCAGCTTGTCGGGACTAGCTGCCTCGGCTTCTTACGAGCAGTACTTC. This sequence encodes CASSLSGLAASASYEQYF.

This chain uses TRBV5-6 with TRBJ2-5, with D unclear. The end of the DNA aligns better with TRBJ2-7, so the J call may be wrong. CDR3 size: 15 residues. CDR1 is SGHDT and CDR2 is YYEEEE in the germline V gene. CDR3 loop: CASSFLGTKLSEQYF. The DNA of the CDR3 is TGTGCCAGCAGTTTCCTGGGTACCAAACTGAGCGAGCAGTACTTC.

This clone has just one count. The chain has TRBV11-3 and TRBJ2-2; 9 bases map to TRBD1. There are 15 residues in the CDR3. The germline V gene has CDR1 SGHNT and CDR2 YENEEA. The junction had 11 bases not matched to a gene; V was cut back by 8 bases and J by 7 bases. The CDR3 loop is CASSIGTGGFGELFF. As DNA, the CDR3 is TGTGCCAGCTCTATTGGAACAGGGGGCTTCGGGGAGCTGTTTTTT.